The 29 T cell receptor beta chains listed next were all sequenced from one sample in a study of monozygotic twins with inflammatory bowel disease. Following a re-call of the 5' RACE reads, TCRdb has one entry per CDR3 protein and lacks DNA. Its clone listing holds about 440,000 distinct CDR3 sequences. The sample consisted of blood. These receptors were collected from a human donor with ulcerative colitis or Crohn's disease, or a healthy co-twin of an affected twin (not recorded which).

V gene TRBV7-2 combines with J gene TRBJ2-1; TCRdb selects TRBD2, and the lack of DNA leaves this call unchecked. The CDR3 loop spans 16 amino acids. CDR1 SGHTA and CDR2 FQGNSA come from the germline V gene. Here the CDR3 reads CASSLESSGVYNEQFF.

The gene calls are TRBV28 and TRBJ2-2; TCRdb lists TRBD2, though no DNA is available to test this call. CDR3 size: 14 residues. Per the germline V gene, CDR1 is MDHEN and CDR2 is SYDVKM. The CDR3 is CASGEREGVGELFF. Full variable domain (outside the CDR3, taken from reference TRBV28 and TRBJ2-2): DVKVTQSSRYLVKRTGEKVFLECVQDMDHENMFWYRQDPGLGLRLIYFSYDVKMKEKGDIPEGYSVSREKKERFSLILESASTNQTSMYLCASGEREGVGELFFGEGSRLTVL.

The V call is TRBV6-5, the J call TRBJ2-4; without DNA, the TCRdb call of TRBD2 cannot be checked. This CDR3 has 16 amino acids. Per the germline V gene, CDR1 is MNHEY and CDR2 is SVGAGI. This CDR3 is CASSYSVLLGENIQYF.

The chain joins TRBV5-6 to TRBJ2-1; TCRdb designates TRBD2, a call that cannot be tested without DNA. The CDR3 is 16 amino acids. Germline loops: CDR1 SGHDT, CDR2 YYEEEE. The CDR3 spells CASSPLGLAGDNEQFF.

The V call is TRBV20-1, the J call TRBJ1-1. The CDR3 is made up of 13 amino acids. Germline V gives CDR1 DFQATT, CDR2 SNEGSKA (reference sequence). This chain's CDR3 is CSAQDGLNTEAFF.

The genes are TRBV6-2 or TRBV6-3 and TRBJ2-7; TCRdb returns TRBD1, unconfirmable since there is no DNA. Germline assignment: CDR1 MNHEY and CDR2 SVGEGT. The CDR3 is 14 residues long. CDR3 sequence: CASSYQEPPYEQYF.

The chain employs TRBV10-3 and TRBJ1-3. The germline V gene has CDR1 ENHRY and CDR2 SYGVKD. This CDR3 is 14 amino acids long. The CDR3 spells CAISDQLSGNTIYF.

CDR3 amino acids: CASSPVSGPGTEAFF. The chain uses TRBV18 and TRBJ1-1; TCRdb's assignment of TRBD1 cannot be checked, as there is no DNA. CDR3 size: 15 residues. From germline, CDR1 is KGHSH and CDR2 LQKENI.

This chain connects TRBV5-1 to TRBJ2-5; as DNA is missing, the TRBD2 call by TCRdb cannot be tested. Germline V gene lookup returns CDR1 SGHRS and CDR2 YFSETQ. The CDR3 consists of 16 residues. CDR3 sequence: CASSLRPSGSQETQYF.

This sequence joins TRBV29-1 and TRBJ1-1; the TRBD1 assignment by TCRdb is unverifiable without DNA. The germline CDR1 and CDR2 sequences are SQVTM and ANQGSEA. The length of the CDR3 is 15 residues. The CDR3 is CSVTRDPGVNTEAFF.

The chain couples TRBV20-1 to TRBJ1-1. The CDR3 runs 13 residues. Germline CDR1 DFQATT, CDR2 SNEGSKA (reference sequence). The CDR3 reads CSARDSANTEAFF.

The chain employs TRBV10-3 and TRBJ2-1; TCRdb calls TRBD1, which cannot be checked without DNA. The CDR3 is made up of 18 amino acids. The V gene's germline CDR1 is ENHRY and CDR2 SYGVKD. CDR3 protein: CAISAGQGARGSYNEQFF.

The V gene is TRBV5-6, the J gene TRBJ2-7; lacking DNA, the TRBD1 call made by TCRdb goes unchecked. The germline gives CDR1 SGHDT, CDR2 YYEEEE. The CDR3 runs 14 residues. CDR3 loop: CASSRRDRAYEQYF.

The gene calls are TRBV7-2 and TRBJ2-3; without DNA, the TCRdb call of TRBD1 cannot be checked. Germline CDR1 SGHTA, CDR2 FQGNSA. The CDR3 spans 15 residues. CDR3 in amino acids: CASSFGGLSADTQYF.

The V and J genes are TRBV6-5 and TRBJ2-1; the D call of TRBD2 rests on TCRdb alone, since no DNA is present to check it. Germline-derived CDR1 and CDR2 are MNHEY and SVGAGI. This CDR3 region has 15 residues. The CDR3 is CASSTDILGGYEQFF.

The chain combines TRBV18 with TRBJ2-3; TCRdb designates TRBD2, a call that cannot be tested without DNA. Germline-derived CDR1 and CDR2 are KGHSH and LQKENI. The CDR3 is 14 amino acids. The CDR3 sequence: CASSPAGGTDTQYF.

The chain joins TRBV7-8 to TRBJ2-1. Germline V gene sequence: CDR1 SGHVS, CDR2 FQNEAQ. There are 15 residues in the CDR3. The chain's CDR3 is CASGLAGVLYNEQFF.

The chain recombines TRBV4-1 with TRBJ1-2. From germline, CDR1 is MGHRA and CDR2 YSYEKL. The CDR3 runs 17 residues. The CDR3 loop is CASSQAGRPQANYGYTF.

This chain joins TRBV18 and TRBJ1-1. Per the germline V gene, CDR1 is KGHSH and CDR2 is LQKENI. The CDR3 is made up of 13 amino acids. This CDR3 reads CASSRQDYTEAFF.

The genes are TRBV3-1 and TRBJ1-1; without DNA, the TCRdb call of TRBD1 cannot be checked. The CDR3 loop spans 12 amino acids. Germline lookup yields CDR1 LGHDT and CDR2 YNNKEL (reference sequence). This CDR3 reads CASSQGFQGAFF. Supplemented by reference TRBV3-1 and TRBJ1-1, the full variable domain reads DTAVSQTPKYLVTQMGNDKSIKCEQNLGHDTMYWYKQDSKKFLKIMFSYNNKELIINETVPNRFSPKSPDKAHLNLHINSLELGDSAVYFCASSQGFQGAFFGQGTRLTVV.

CDR3 in amino acids: CSVEAPDRHNSGYTF. J is TRBJ1-2 and V is TRBV29-1; with no DNA, the TCRdb D assignment of TRBD1 cannot be verified. This CDR3 comprises 15 residues. Germline V CDR1 and CDR2: SQVTM, ANQGSEA.

The chain couples TRBV12-3 or TRBV12-4 to TRBJ2-7. This CDR3 has 14 residues. This chain's CDR3 is CASSRSRAAYEQYF.

The chain uses TRBV29-1 and TRBJ2-7; TCRdb names TRBD1, which stays unverified in the absence of DNA. The CDR3 runs to 13 residues. Germline assignment: CDR1 SQVTM and CDR2 ANQGSEA. The CDR3 spells CSVDGTGSREQYF.

This chain links TRBV15 with TRBJ1-1. Germline-derived CDR1 and CDR2 are LNHNV and YYDKDF (reference sequence). The CDR3 runs 13 residues. The CDR3 sequence is CATSRDDGTEAFF.

J is TRBJ2-1 and V is TRBV20-1; the D call from TCRdb, TRBD2, cannot be confirmed without DNA. Germline V CDR1 and CDR2: DFQATT, SNEGSKA (reference sequence). This CDR3 comprises 13 residues. The CDR3 reads CSAQGLAGNEQFF.

V usage is TRBV30 and J usage is TRBJ1-2. The CDR3 covers 13 residues. Looked up from germline, CDR1 is GTSNPN and CDR2 is SVGIG (reference sequence). The CDR3 sequence: CAWTENRQDGYTF.

The rearrangement links TRBV7-6 to TRBJ2-2; checking the TCRdb D call of TRBD2 is not possible without DNA. CDR3 length: 14 residues. Germline V lookup: CDR1 SGHVS, CDR2 FNYEAQ. The CDR3 region is CASSFGTSVGELFF.

The genes are TRBV10-3 and TRBJ2-6; TCRdb's D call, TRBD1, is unchecked because there is no DNA. CDR1 and CDR2 from the germline V gene are ENHRY and SYGVKD. There are 15 residues in the CDR3. CDR3 residues: CSIFPGRSGANVLTF.

The chain combines TRBV3-1 with TRBJ1-2; TCRdb's D call of TRBD1 is untestable without DNA. This CDR3 region has 19 residues. Germline CDR1 is LGHDT and CDR2 is YNNKEL (reference sequence). The CDR3 sequence: CASSLIPGQGLERAYGYTF.